A single sample is the source of the 27 T cell receptor beta chains below, sequenced in a study of early stage breast cancer tumors. Some clones are missing from TCRdb's copy, which holds only in-frame ones; the method was immunoSEQ multiplex PCR. The sample has about 72,000 clones; 65% to 80% are singletons. Sequencing used blood. All receptors derive from a person between 55 and 70 years old with breast cancer.

The chain is built from TRBV28 and TRBJ1-5; possibly TRBD1 for D (5 bases). V dropped 5 bases and J dropped 2 bases, with 13 bases sitting between them. The CDR3 runs to 15 residues. CDR1 and CDR2 (germline): MDHEN, SYDVKM. CDR3 protein: CASSGVRDGNQPQHF. The DNA for the CDR3 is TGTGCCAGCAGTGGGGTAAGGGACGGCAATCAGCCCCAGCATTTT.

The rearrangement joins TRBV9 to TRBJ2-3, with D possibly matching TRBD1 (5 bases). The CDR3 loop spans 14 amino acids. Germline V gene sequence: CDR1 SGDLS, CDR2 YYNGEE. Trimming stripped 0 bases from V and 5 bases from J, with 10 bases between. CDR3 loop: CASSVVSQGDTQYF. Written as DNA, the CDR3 is TGTGCCAGCAGCGTAGTAAGCCAGGGAGATACGCAGTATTTT.

J is TRBJ1-3 and V is TRBV30, with a possible D match to TRBD1 (6 bases). The ends were cut back, 3 bases at V and 0 bases at J, with 9 bases in the middle. Germline V CDR1 and CDR2: GTSNPN, SVGIG (reference sequence). The CDR3 has 14 residues. This CDR3 is CAWRGDNSGNTIYF. The CDR3 nucleotides read TGTGCCTGGAGGGGGGACAACTCTGGAAACACCATATATTTT.

This chain joins TRBV11-3 and TRBJ2-1; 9 bases match TRBD1. The CDR3 loop spans 14 amino acids. Trimming took 0 bases from V and 8 from J; bases not matched to a gene: 2. Germline V lookup: CDR1 SGHNT, CDR2 YENEEA. Here the CDR3 reads CASSLEDRGDEQFF. The CDR3 nucleotides read TGTGCCAGCAGCTTAGAGGACAGGGGCGATGAGCAGTTCTTC.

This rearrangement joins TRBV7-2 to TRBJ2-7; 7 bases are shared with TRBD2. V trimming: 5 bases; J trimming: 4 bases; junction bases outside the gene matches: 8. The CDR3 has 14 residues. Looked up from germline, CDR1 is SGHTA and CDR2 is FQGNSA. The CDR3 protein is CASSPQAGRYEQYF. CDR3 coding DNA: TGTGCCAGCAGCCCTCAAGCGGGAAGGTACGAGCAGTACTTC.

J is TRBJ2-3 and V is TRBV7-3; the match to TRBD2 covers 11 bases. The V gene end was trimmed by 5 bases and the J gene end by 3 bases; junction bases not matched to a gene: 4. Germline CDR1 reads SGHTA; CDR2 reads FQGTGA. The CDR3 loop spans 15 amino acids. The CDR3 nucleotides read TGTGCCAGCAGCCTACTAGCGGGAGATACAGATACGCAGTATTTT. Residues: CASSLLAGDTDTQYF.

This clone is a singleton in its sample. This chain joins TRBV7-9 and TRBJ2-3, with unresolved D. The germline gives CDR1 SEHNR, CDR2 FQNEAQ (reference sequence). The CDR3 consists of 14 residues. The V end was cut by 4 bases, the J end by 1 base, with 9 bases between. The CDR3 DNA reads as TGTGCCAGCAGCTCCCCTTGGGGCACAGATACGCAGTATTTT. As protein: CASSSPWGTDTQYF.

The chain employs TRBV28 and TRBJ1-5; no firm D call. The length of the CDR3 is 14 residues. CDR1 and CDR2 (germline): MDHEN, SYDVKM. V shed 5 bases and J shed 7 bases, with 15 bases lying between them. The CDR3 loop is CASSVLAWGQPQHF. The CDR3 DNA sequence: TGTGCCAGCAGTGTTTTAGCTTGGGGACAGCCCCAGCATTTT.

The chain has TRBV9 and TRBJ2-3; D possibly corresponds to TRBD2 (6 bases). The germline V gene has CDR1 SGDLS and CDR2 YYNGEE. Trimming left V 2 bases short and J 4 bases short, with 14 bases between. CDR3 size: 15 residues. CDR3 sequence reads: CASSVLGSQSDTQYF. The DNA of the CDR3 is TGTGCCAGCAGCGTCCTCGGGAGTCAGTCAGATACGCAGTATTTT.

The DNA of the CDR3 is TGTGCCAGCAGCTTAGTGGCCGGGGGAGCAGATACGCAGTATTTT. Translated: CASSLVAGGADTQYF. This chain links TRBV7-9 with TRBJ2-3, with D perhaps TRBD2 (6 bases). This CDR3 is built from 15 residues. Trimming removed 1 base from V and 4 bases from J, with 12 bases in between. Per germline, CDR1 SEHNR and CDR2 FQNEAQ (reference sequence).

The J gene is TRBJ2-2, the V gene TRBV27, with D unclear. Germline loops: CDR1 MNHEY, CDR2 SMNVEV (reference sequence). Trimming removed 3 bases at V and 6 bases at J, with 5 bases between. The CDR3 extends over 12 amino acids. This chain's CDR3 is CASSFPSGELFF. CDR3 sequence (DNA): TGTGCCAGCAGTTTCCCCTCCGGGGAGCTGTTTTTT.

The CDR3 here is CASSEALGDTQYF. The CDR3 region has the DNA TGTGCCAGCAGTGAAGCGCTAGGGGATACGCAGTATTTT. The J gene is TRBJ2-3, the V gene TRBV2, with no clear D. Per the germline V gene, CDR1 is SNHLY and CDR2 is FYNNEI. V shed 0 bases and J shed 6 bases, with 7 bases lying between them. The CDR3 has 13 amino acids.

V is TRBV5-4 and J is TRBJ2-3; a possible D gene is TRBD1 (6 bases). Trimming removed 7 bases from V and 1 base from J, with 16 bases in between. Germline CDR1 reads SGHNT; CDR2 reads YYREEE (reference sequence). The CDR3 contains 15 residues. CDR3 nucleotides: TGTGCCAGCGGGACAAGGCAAGACGGCACAGATACGCAGTATTTT. It codes for CASGTRQDGTDTQYF.

Only a few counts were recorded for this clone. The chain carries TRBV5-1 and TRBJ2-7; maybe TRBD2 (5 bases). CDR1 and CDR2 (germline): SGHRS, YFSETQ. This CDR3 has 12 residues. The ends were cut back, 2 bases at V and 12 bases at J, with 15 bases in the middle. The CDR3 sequence is CASSLSGLPLYF. DNA of the CDR3: TGCGCCAGCAGCTTAAGCGGCCTTCCTCTGTACTTC.

This sequence joins TRBV5-6 and TRBJ2-3, with D tentatively TRBD2 (6 bases). The CDR3 length is 16 residues. CDR1 SGHDT and CDR2 YYEEEE come from the germline V gene. The germline V and J ends were trimmed by 4 bases and 2 bases, with 17 bases remaining between them. The CDR3 protein is CASSLTGGISTDTQYF. The CDR3 nucleotides read TGTGCCAGCAGCCTAACCGGCGGGATATCCACAGATACGCAGTATTTT.

The chain has TRBV19 and TRBJ2-3; the D is unclear. CDR3 length equals 13 residues. Germline V gene lookup returns CDR1 LNHDA and CDR2 SQIVND (reference sequence). Trimming shortened V by 5 bases and J by 0 bases, and 6 bases separated the two germline ends. CDR3 DNA sequence: TGTGCCAGTAGTCCTCCTAGCACAGATACGCAGTATTTT. Its protein product is CASSPPSTDTQYF.

This clone was seen a few times. This sequence joins TRBV5-4 and TRBJ2-5; TRBD2 agrees at 10 bases. The CDR3 totals 16 residues. Trimming removed 9 bases from V and 5 bases from J; junction bases left unmatched: 16. Germline assignment: CDR1 SGHNT and CDR2 YYREEE (reference sequence). The CDR3 loop is CATRRTIAGGGETQYF. Written as DNA, the CDR3 is TGTGCCACGAGGCGAACCATAGCGGGGGGAGGGGAGACCCAGTACTTC.

This chain connects TRBV7-3 to TRBJ2-2; TRBD1 might be the D (5 bases). V lost 1 base and J lost 4, with 10 bases in between. The CDR3 is made up of 15 amino acids. Germline-derived CDR1 and CDR2 are SGHTA and FQGTGA. CDR3 DNA sequence: TGTGCCAGCAGCTTAAGTCTGGGGCTCACCGGGGAGCTGTTTTTT. Its protein product is CASSLSLGLTGELFF.

The chain links TRBV6-1 to TRBJ2-7; 7 nucleotides agree with TRBD1. CDR1 and CDR2 (germline): MNHNS, SASEGT. This CDR3 has 14 residues. J lost 4 bases, V lost 1 base, and 4 bases had no gene match. The CDR3 here is CASSEGTGRYEQYF. The CDR3 DNA reads TGTGCCAGCAGTGAAGGGACAGGAAGATACGAGCAGTACTTC.

The chain joins TRBV2 to TRBJ2-3; unclear D gene. CDR1 SNHLY and CDR2 FYNNEI come from the germline V gene. Trimming removed 8 bases from V and 6 bases from J, with 12 bases in between. The CDR3 sequence is 12 residues long. Written as DNA, the CDR3 is TGTGCCAGCTCCCCTCCGGCGGATACGCAGTATTTT. Amino acid sequence: CASSPPADTQYF.

Here the CDR3 DNA reads TGTGCCAGCAGCCTTCGGGGGGCGTTGACCGGGGAGCTGTTTTTT. This sequence encodes CASSLRGALTGELFF. This sequence joins TRBV5-4 and TRBJ2-2; TRBD2 might be the D (7 bases). This CDR3 comprises 15 residues. Looked up from germline, CDR1 is SGHNT and CDR2 is YYREEE (reference sequence). The V end was cut by 4 bases, the J end by 5 bases, with 15 bases between.

The V gene is TRBV11-2, the J gene TRBJ2-5; the match to TRBD2 covers 9 bases. With 1 base clipped from V and 5 bases from J, the junction kept 8 bases outside the gene matches. The CDR3 totals 16 residues. Germline CDR1 and CDR2: SGHAT and FQNNGV. DNA for the CDR3: TGTGCCAGCAGCTTAGTAGGAGCGGGGGGCGGGGAGACCCAGTACTTC. It translates to CASSLVGAGGGETQYF.

This chain connects TRBV5-5 to TRBJ1-1; 8 nucleotides line up with TRBD1. V gave up 4 bases and J gave up 5 bases; unmatched junction bases: 7. This CDR3 is 14 amino acids long. Germline CDR1 SGHKS, CDR2 YYEKEE (reference sequence). The CDR3 DNA sequence: TGTGCCAGCAGCCTTCAGGGGGCGCTAACTGAAGCTTTCTTT. It yields the protein CASSLQGALTEAFF.

The genes are TRBV18 and TRBJ2-3, with 9 positions matching TRBD1. Trimming removed 5 bases from V and 4 bases from J; junction bases left unmatched: 4. The CDR3 loop spans 14 amino acids. Germline CDR1 and CDR2: KGHSH and LQKENI. CDR3 amino acids: CASSNRGLADTQYF. CDR3 DNA sequence: TGTGCCAGCTCAAACAGGGGGCTGGCAGATACGCAGTATTTT.

V and J are TRBV6-6 and TRBJ1-6; weak D call: TRBD1 (5 bases). Germline values: CDR1 MNHNY, CDR2 SVGAGI (reference sequence). The CDR3 runs to 14 residues. The ends were cut back, 7 bases at V and 7 bases at J, with 14 bases in the middle. CDR3 amino acids: CASTPGQPNSPLHF. In DNA form, the CDR3 reads TGTGCCAGCACCCCAGGGCAGCCCAATTCACCCCTCCACTTT.

The chain joins TRBV7-3 to TRBJ2-1, with TRBD2 matching over 8 bases. Germline loops: CDR1 SGHTA, CDR2 FQGTGA. The V segment lost 5 bases and the J segment 6 bases; nucleotides outside the gene matches: 3. The length of the CDR3 is 13 residues. The CDR3: CASSMSGSNEQFF. The DNA of the CDR3 is TGTGCCAGCAGCATGAGCGGGAGCAATGAGCAGTTCTTC.

The J gene is TRBJ1-2, the V gene TRBV18, with 9 bases identical to TRBD1. Trimming cost V 4 bases and J 10 bases; bases outside gene matches: 10. The CDR3 runs 14 residues. Per germline, CDR1 KGHSH and CDR2 LQKENI. The CDR3 loop reads CASSLGQGNRDYTF. The CDR3 DNA follows: TGTGCCAGCTCACTTGGACAGGGGAATCGAGACTACACCTTC.